This TCR beta chain was recorded in a study of blood T cells in healthy people across ages. Study conclusions and caveats: Aged donors had fewer naive CD4+ cells and lower diversity than long-lived donors.

A second PCR, run for roughly 7 to 11 cycles, used a sample-barcoded 5' primer plus a J-beta primer mix. Template switching added a 12-random-nucleotide identifier to every cDNA molecule. Any given sample supplied a minimum of 3 million CDR3-containing paired-end reads. Each CDR3 protein gets one entry after TCRdb re-called the 5' RACE reads with MiXCR. The data show hundreds of thousands of distinct CDR3 sequences, approximately 44% seen once. Germline CDR1 and CDR2: MNHNY and SVGAGI (reference sequence). The CDR3 consists of 12 residues. Worth noting for this clonotype: Its antigen is not known. The junction differs from germline at one of its ends, possibly a read error.

The source is a man in his sixties in good health. Sequences were obtained from blood. The rearrangement joins TRBV6-6 to TRBJ1-2; no clear D gene. As DNA, the CDR3 is TGTGCCAACTCGGACCGTAACTGTGGCTACACCTTC. Translating gives CANSDRNCGYTF.